This is a list of T cell receptor beta chains from one sample in a study of shared clonotypes between healthy human individuals. Method: immunoSEQ multiplex PCR; TCRdb's copy keeps in-frame clones and lacks some. The top ten clones hold approximately 0.37% of a sample with about 2.4 million clones, 93% of them seen once. The specimen sequenced was naive CD4+ T cells from PBMCs. These receptors were taken from a man aged 18-30 years in good health. Some clones in this sample may be carry-over from other donors' samples. The conserved cysteine and the conserved F or W are not part of the CDR3 here.

j_gene	v_gene	CDR3aa
TRBJ2-7	TRBV28	ASSLWDRGFEQY
TRBJ2-1	TRBV19	ATNAIDRTYNEQF
TRBJ2-1	TRBV9	ASSVLGGTPYNEQF
TRBJ2-3	TRBV7-9	ASGVSGSADTQY
TRBJ2-2	TRBV5-1	ASSHPEGGVGELF
TRBJ1-1	TRBV28	ASSLRAPEAF
TRBJ1-4	TRBV5-4	ASTAGGLNEKLF
TRBJ2-2	TRBV2	AGGSVVAGSGELF
TRBJ2-2	TRBV19	ASSPLGAGGELF
TRBJ1-2	TRBV5-1	ASSSITANYGYT
TRBJ1-2	TRBV6-6	ASRDRGQAYGYT
TRBJ2-7	TRBV29-1	SVERRPPGANTGLAGDYEQY
TRBJ1-4	TRBV28	ASQGVPNEKLF
TRBJ1-3	TRBV5-1	ASSLEAASGNTIY
TRBJ1-3	TRBV28	ASSLGTVHGNTIY
TRBJ1-5	TRBV28	ASSLRVGNQPQH
TRBJ1-4	TRBV19	ASSIARDRREKLF
TRBJ2-1	TRBV7-9	ASSSSPGTGSYNEQF
TRBJ1-2	TRBV9	ASSVVTDRAST
TRBJ1-2	TRBV30	AWRPRPYGYT
TRBJ2-7	TRBV5-1	ASSRSGGADEQY
TRBJ2-3	TRBV7-8	ASSLSRGLAGTDTQY
TRBJ1-2	TRBV29-1	SVGWDSVTNGYT
TRBJ1-5	TRBV4-1	ASSQGWAQPQH
TRBJ2-7	TRBV21-1	ASSSPSGGRGEQY
TRBJ2-2	TRBV7-6	ASSLNTGELF
TRBJ2-7	TRBV5-1	ASSWWVGYEQY
TRBJ2-3	TRBV7-2	ASSLGPVSSNTDTQY
TRBJ1-1	TRBV5-1	ASSLTPRTALNTEAF
TRBJ2-3	TRBV5-6	ASSQDGGGTDTQY
TRBJ1-3	TRBV11-2	ASSLFGGNTIY
TRBJ1-4	TRBV28	ASSLWGALNEKLF
TRBJ2-6	TRBV5-1	ASSFFGFGTDLSGANVLT
TRBJ2-7	TRBV6-1	ASRGANRGSYEQY
TRBJ2-1	TRBV7-2	ASSLGRRGLRYNEQF
TRBJ2-1	TRBV7-2	ASSRGGGGPNEQF
TRBJ2-5	TRBV9	ASSATSGGETQY
TRBJ1-2	TRBV4-1	ASSQVPGTGDRYGYT
TRBJ1-5	TRBV25-1	ASSGPERNQPQH
TRBJ2-7	TRBV28	ASSLLGRPDY
TRBJ2-7	TRBV28	ASTYGTGAYEQY